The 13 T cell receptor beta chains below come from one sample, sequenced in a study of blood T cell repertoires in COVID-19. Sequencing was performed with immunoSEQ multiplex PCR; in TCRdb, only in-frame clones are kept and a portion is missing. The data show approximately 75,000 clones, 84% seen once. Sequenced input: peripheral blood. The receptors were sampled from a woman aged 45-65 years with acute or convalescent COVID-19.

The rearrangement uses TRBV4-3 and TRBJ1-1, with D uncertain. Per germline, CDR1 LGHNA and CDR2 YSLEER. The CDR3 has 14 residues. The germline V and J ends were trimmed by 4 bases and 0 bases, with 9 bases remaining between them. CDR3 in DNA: TGCGCCAGCAGCCGACTAGGGTTGAACACTGAAGCTTTCTTT. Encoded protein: CASSRLGLNTEAFF.

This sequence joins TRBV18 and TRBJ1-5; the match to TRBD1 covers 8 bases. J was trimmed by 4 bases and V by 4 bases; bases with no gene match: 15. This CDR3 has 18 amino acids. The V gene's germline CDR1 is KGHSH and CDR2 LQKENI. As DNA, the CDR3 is TGTGCCAGCTCACACCCGGTCTCGGCCAGGGGGCTTAATCAGCCCCAGCATTTT. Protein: CASSHPVSARGLNQPQHF.

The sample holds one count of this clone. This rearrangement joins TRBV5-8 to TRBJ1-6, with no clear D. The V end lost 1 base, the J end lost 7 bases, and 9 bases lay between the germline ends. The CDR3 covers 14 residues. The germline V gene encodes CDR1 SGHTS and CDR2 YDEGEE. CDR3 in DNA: TGTGCCAGCAGCTTGTTGAGGGCCAATTCACCCCTCCACTTT. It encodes CASSLLRANSPLHF.

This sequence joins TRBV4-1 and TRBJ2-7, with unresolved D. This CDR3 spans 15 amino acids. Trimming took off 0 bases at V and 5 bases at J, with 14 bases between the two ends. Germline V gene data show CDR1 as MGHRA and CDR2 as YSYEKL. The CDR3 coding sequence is TGCGCCAGCAGCCAAGAGCCGAGAACCCCCGACGAGCAGTACTTC. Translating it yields CASSQEPRTPDEQYF.

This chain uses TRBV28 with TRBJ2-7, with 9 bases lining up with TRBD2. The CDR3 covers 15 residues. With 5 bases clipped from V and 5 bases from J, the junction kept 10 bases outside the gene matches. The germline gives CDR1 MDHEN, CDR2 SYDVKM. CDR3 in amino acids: CASSLLAGGRHEQYF. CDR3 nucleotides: TGTGCCAGCAGTCTTCTCGCGGGAGGGCGCCACGAGCAGTACTTC.

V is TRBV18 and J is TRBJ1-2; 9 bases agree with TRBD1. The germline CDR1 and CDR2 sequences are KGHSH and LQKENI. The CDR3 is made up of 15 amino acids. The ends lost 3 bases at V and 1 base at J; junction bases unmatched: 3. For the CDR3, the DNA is TGTGCCAGCTCACCGGGACAGGGAAGTAACTATGGCTACACCTTC. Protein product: CASSPGQGSNYGYTF.

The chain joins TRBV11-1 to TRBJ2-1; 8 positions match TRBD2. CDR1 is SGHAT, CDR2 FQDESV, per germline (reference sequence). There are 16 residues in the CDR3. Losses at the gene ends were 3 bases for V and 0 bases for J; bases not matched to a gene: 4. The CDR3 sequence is CASSFGGESSYNEQFF. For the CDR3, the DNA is TGTGCCAGCAGCTTCGGGGGGGAGAGCTCCTACAATGAGCAGTTCTTC.

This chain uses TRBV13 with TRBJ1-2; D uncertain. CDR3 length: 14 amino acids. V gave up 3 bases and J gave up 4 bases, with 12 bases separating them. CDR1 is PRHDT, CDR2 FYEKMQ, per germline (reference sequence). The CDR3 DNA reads TGTGCCAGCAGCTTCCCCGGGAAGGTCTATGGCTACACCTTC. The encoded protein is CASSFPGKVYGYTF.

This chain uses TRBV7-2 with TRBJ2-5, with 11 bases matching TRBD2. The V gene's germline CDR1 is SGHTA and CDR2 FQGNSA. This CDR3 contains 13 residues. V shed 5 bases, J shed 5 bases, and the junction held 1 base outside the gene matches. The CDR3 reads CASSPSGRETQYF. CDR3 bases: TGTGCCAGCAGCCCTAGCGGGAGGGAGACCCAGTACTTC.

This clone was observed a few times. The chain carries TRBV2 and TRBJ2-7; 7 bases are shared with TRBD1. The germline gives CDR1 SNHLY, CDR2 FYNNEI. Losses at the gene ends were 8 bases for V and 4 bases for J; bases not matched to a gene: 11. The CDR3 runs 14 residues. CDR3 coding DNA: TGTGCCAGCGCCGTTGCAGGGGGAAGATACGAGCAGTACTTC. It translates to CASAVAGGRYEQYF.

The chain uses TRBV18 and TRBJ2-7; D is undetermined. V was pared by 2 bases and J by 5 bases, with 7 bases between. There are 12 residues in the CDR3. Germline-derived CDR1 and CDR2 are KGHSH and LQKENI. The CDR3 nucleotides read TGTGCCAGCTCACCATTAGGAGACGAGCAGTACTTC. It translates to CASSPLGDEQYF.

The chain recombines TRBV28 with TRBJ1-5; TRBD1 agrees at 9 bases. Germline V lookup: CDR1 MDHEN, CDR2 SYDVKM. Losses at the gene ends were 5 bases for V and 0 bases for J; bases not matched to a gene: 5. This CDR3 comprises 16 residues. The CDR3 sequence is CASSIQGAGSNQPQHF. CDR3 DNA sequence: TGTGCCAGCAGTATACAGGGGGCGGGTAGCAATCAGCCCCAGCATTTT.

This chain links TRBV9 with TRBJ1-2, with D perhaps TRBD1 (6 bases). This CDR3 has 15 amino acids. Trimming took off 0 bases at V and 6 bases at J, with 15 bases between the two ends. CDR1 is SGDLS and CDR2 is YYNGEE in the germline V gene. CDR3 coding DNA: TGTGCCAGCAGCGTAGCCGGGGGGCAGGGCGATGGCTACACCTTC. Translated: CASSVAGGQGDGYTF.